The 27 T cell receptor beta chains in this list originate from one sample, sequenced in a study of blood T cell repertoires in COVID-19. The method was immunoSEQ multiplex PCR; TCRdb's version includes in-frame clones alone and lacks a portion of them. This sample has a few hundred thousand clones, with approximately 93% found just once. Specimen: PBMCs or T cells enriched from blood (not recorded which). The origin of the receptors is a woman aged 40 to 50 who had been exposed to COVID-19.

This chain uses TRBV29-1 with TRBJ1-2; D not certain. The CDR3 contains 17 residues. Deletions cut 0 bases from V and 4 bases from J, with 21 bases between. Looked up from germline, CDR1 is SQVTM and CDR2 is ANQGSEA. CDR3 in amino acids: CSVEDFLTAAPSYGYTF. CDR3 nucleotide sequence: TGCAGCGTTGAAGACTTCCTCACAGCCGCTCCCTCCTATGGCTACACCTTC.

The chain has TRBV6-2 or TRBV6-3 and TRBJ2-1, with D possibly matching TRBD2 (6 bases). The CDR3 runs to 13 residues. Trimming left V 0 bases short and J 10 bases short, with 10 bases between. CDR1 is MNHEY, CDR2 SVGEGT, per germline. CDR3: CASSYSRGTEQFF. Written as DNA, the CDR3 is TGTGCCAGCAGTTACTCGCGCGGGACCGAGCAGTTCTTC.

The rearrangement uses TRBV5-5 and TRBJ1-1; possibly TRBD1 for D (5 bases). CDR3 size: 14 residues. Per the germline V gene, CDR1 is SGHKS and CDR2 is YYEKEE (reference sequence). Between the trimmed V and J ends, which lost 3 bases and 1 base, there was a span of 10 bases. The CDR3 loop reads CASSSQTANTEAFF. DNA for the CDR3: TGTGCCAGCAGCTCCCAGACAGCGAACACTGAAGCTTTCTTT.

The chain carries TRBV6-5 and TRBJ2-1, with TRBD2 identical over 11 bases. V lost 6 bases, J lost 7 bases, and 5 bases stayed unmatched. The CDR3 consists of 14 residues. The germline V gene encodes CDR1 MNHEY and CDR2 SVGAGI. For the CDR3, the DNA is TGTGCCAGCAGGTATAGCGGGGGGGCAAATGAGCAGTTCTTC. This sequence encodes CASRYSGGANEQFF.

The rearrangement uses TRBV6-1 and TRBJ2-7; D unclear. The CDR3 loop spans 12 amino acids. Germline CDR1 reads MNHNS; CDR2 reads SASEGT. V lost 2 bases and J 3 bases, leaving 5 bases between the germline ends. CDR3 loop: CASSEQVYEQYF. CDR3 in DNA: TGTGCCAGCAGTGAACAGGTCTACGAGCAGTACTTC.

The chain links TRBV10-1 to TRBJ2-2; TRBD1 aligns across 9 bases. Germline trimming cut 7 bases from V and 6 bases from J; bases unmatched to any gene: 3. This CDR3 spans 13 amino acids. Germline-derived CDR1 and CDR2 are WNHNN and SYGVQD (reference sequence). CDR3 in amino acids: CASTWDRAGELFF. In nucleotides, the CDR3 is TGCGCCAGCACTTGGGACAGGGCCGGGGAGCTGTTTTTT.

CDR3 in amino acids: CASSQTDRNYGYTF. CDR3 bases: TGTGCCAGCAGCCAAACCGACAGGAACTATGGCTACACCTTC. The chain is built from TRBV3-1 (or the pseudogene TRBV3-2) and TRBJ1-2, with D perhaps matching TRBD1 (6 bases). Between the trimmed V and J ends, which lost 2 bases and 2 bases, there was a span of 9 bases. The CDR3 consists of 14 residues. Looked up from germline, CDR1 is LGHDT and CDR2 is YNNKEL (reference sequence).

The chain combines TRBV24-1 with TRBJ1-1, with TRBD1 matching over 7 bases. Germline lookup yields CDR1 KGHDR and CDR2 SFDVKD. The V segment lost 5 bases and the J segment 5 bases; nucleotides outside the gene matches: 4. This CDR3 spans 13 amino acids. CDR3 sequence reads: CATSVTGKTEAFF. Written as DNA, the CDR3 is TGTGCCACCAGTGTGACAGGGAAAACTGAAGCTTTCTTT.

V gene TRBV2 combines with J gene TRBJ2-7; 8 bases fit TRBD1. Germline assignment: CDR1 SNHLY and CDR2 FYNNEI. The CDR3 sequence is 14 residues long. V lost 2 bases and J lost 3; bases outside the gene matches: 3. The CDR3 DNA reads TGTGCCAGCAGTGAACAGGGGGCGGGCTACGAGCAGTACTTC. Translated, it gives CASSEQGAGYEQYF.

This chain joins TRBV7-2 and TRBJ2-7; a weak D match, TRBD1 (6 bases). The ends were cut back, 5 bases at V and 2 bases at J, with 16 bases in the middle. Germline V gene lookup returns CDR1 SGHTA and CDR2 FQGNSA. The CDR3 is 15 amino acids. CDR3 sequence reads: CASSNYQTGPYEQYF. In nucleotides, the CDR3 is TGTGCCAGCAGCAACTACCAGACAGGTCCCTACGAGCAGTACTTC.

V is TRBV5-4 and J is TRBJ1-3; D remains unclear. Germline V gene lookup returns CDR1 SGHNT and CDR2 YYREEE (reference sequence). The CDR3 length is 13 residues. The CDR3, as DNA: TGTCCCACCCAGGCCTACTCTGGAAACACCATATATTTT. Protein: CPTQAYSGNTIYF.

The chain employs TRBV21-1 and TRBJ1-1; the table assigns TRBD1, which was not confirmed against the DNA. TRBV21-1 is a recognized pseudogene. This CDR3 has 14 amino acids. The CDR3 here is CASSKDRHNTEAFF. CDR3 in DNA: TGTGCCAGCAGCAAGGATAGACACAACACTGAAGCTTTCTTT.

This chain joins TRBV19 and TRBJ1-2; TRBD1 agrees at 7 bases. The CDR3 length is 13 residues. J was trimmed by 3 bases and V by 5 bases; bases with no gene match: 3. Germline V lookup: CDR1 LNHDA, CDR2 SQIVND (reference sequence). The CDR3 region is CASSLQGDYGYTF. In DNA, the CDR3 is TGTGCCAGTAGTCTCCAGGGGGACTATGGCTACACCTTC. Variable domain in full (rest from reference TRBV19 and TRBJ1-2): DGGITQSPKYLFRKEGQNVTLSCEQNLNHDAMYWYRQDPGQGLRLIYYSQIVNDFQKGDIAEGYSVSREKKESFPLTVTSAQKNPTAFYLCASSLQGDYGYTFGSGTRLTVV.

This chain connects TRBV9 to TRBJ2-1; 11 bases are a match to TRBD2. The V segment lost 4 bases and the J segment 4 bases; nucleotides outside the gene matches: 7. Germline CDR1 SGDLS, CDR2 YYNGEE. This CDR3 has 16 amino acids. The CDR3 spells CASSPPGTSGYNEQFF. CDR3 coding DNA: TGTGCCAGCAGCCCCCCCGGGACTAGCGGATACAATGAGCAGTTCTTC.

The rearrangement joins TRBV15 to TRBJ2-3; TRBD1 aligns across 7 bases. CDR1 and CDR2 from the germline V gene are LNHNV and YYDKDF (reference sequence). The CDR3 runs 17 residues. V gave up 0 bases and J gave up 2 bases; unmatched junction bases: 8. The CDR3 bases are TGTGCCACCAGCAGAGACCTCGCACAGGGGAACACAGATACGCAGTATTTT. This codes for CATSRDLAQGNTDTQYF.

The chain uses TRBV3-1 (or the pseudogene TRBV3-2) and TRBJ2-1; 9 positions match TRBD1. This CDR3 spans 14 amino acids. Germline CDR1 LGHDT, CDR2 YNNKEL (reference sequence). V lost 6 bases and J lost 7; bases outside the gene matches: 7. CDR3 in amino acids: CASRTLQGANEQFF. DNA for the CDR3: TGTGCCAGCAGAACGCTACAGGGGGCTAATGAGCAGTTCTTC.

The chain employs TRBV6-5 and TRBJ1-2, with 8 nucleotides matching TRBD1. The CDR3 spans 15 residues. The ends lost 6 bases at V and 3 bases at J; junction bases unmatched: 9. The V gene's germline CDR1 is MNHEY and CDR2 SVGAGI. For the CDR3, the DNA is TGTGCCAGCAGGCCTAGACAGGGGCCGTACTATGGCTACACCTTC. Translation: CASRPRQGPYYGYTF.

The sample holds one count of this clone. V usage is TRBV19 and J usage is TRBJ2-1; no clear D gene. The CDR3 covers 11 residues. Per the germline V gene, CDR1 is LNHDA and CDR2 is SQIVND (reference sequence). V was clipped by 3 bases and J by 6 bases, with 3 bases between them. The CDR3 bases are TGTGCCAGTAGTATCGTCAATGAGCAGTTCTTC. Its protein product is CASSIVNEQFF.

The CDR3 loop is CASSQGLAGSGTDTQYF. The DNA for the CDR3 is TGCGCCAGCAGCCAGGGACTAGCGGGGTCGGGCACAGATACGCAGTATTTT. This chain uses TRBV5-1 with TRBJ2-3, with TRBD2 identical over 13 bases. Looked up from germline, CDR1 is SGHRS and CDR2 is YFSETQ. The CDR3 runs 17 residues. Unmatched junction bases numbered 6, after V lost 4 bases and J lost 1 base.

V is TRBV28 and J is TRBJ2-7, with 11 bases fitting TRBD1. The V segment lost 8 bases and the J segment 5 bases; nucleotides outside the gene matches: 11. Germline V gene sequence: CDR1 MDHEN, CDR2 SYDVKM. The CDR3 has 15 residues. The chain's CDR3 is CASLSFGQGADEQYF. For the CDR3, the DNA is TGTGCCAGCCTATCCTTTGGACAGGGGGCTGACGAGCAGTACTTC.

This sequence joins TRBV18 and TRBJ1-1; 7 bases line up with TRBD1. The CDR3 runs 16 residues. The J segment lost 5 bases and the V segment lost 3 bases, leaving 12 bases of the junction unmatched. Looked up from germline, CDR1 is KGHSH and CDR2 is LQKENI. The CDR3 nucleotides are TGTGCCAGCTCACCCCTGGGACAGAGTCTGGAAACTGAAGCTTTCTTT. Protein sequence: CASSPLGQSLETEAFF. The full variable domain, in which reference TRBV18 and TRBJ1-1 provide the parts outside the CDR3, is NAGVMQNPRHLVRRRGQEARLRCSPMKGHSHVYWYRQLPEEGLKFMVYLQKENIIDESGMPKERFSAEFPKEGPSILRIQQVVRGDSAAYFCASSPLGQSLETEAFFGQGTRLTVV.

This chain joins TRBV27 and TRBJ2-1, with D possibly TRBD2 on 6 matching bases. In germline, CDR1 is MNHEY, CDR2 SMNVEV (reference sequence). The CDR3 loop spans 15 amino acids. Trimming took off 2 bases at V and 2 bases at J, with 10 bases between the two ends. CDR3 in amino acids: CASSLRLATYNEQFF. In nucleotides, the CDR3 is TGTGCCAGCAGTTTACGTCTAGCGACCTACAATGAGCAGTTCTTC.

CDR3 sequence: CASSSPGLAGGAADTQYF. The DNA for the CDR3 is TGTGCCAGCAGTTCTCCGGGACTAGCGGGGGGAGCGGCAGATACGCAGTATTTT. The chain employs TRBV27 and TRBJ2-3, with 15 bases identical to TRBD2. CDR1 and CDR2 from the germline V gene are MNHEY and SMNVEV (reference sequence). V was pared by 4 bases and J by 4 bases, with 9 bases of the junction left unmatched. This CDR3 is built from 18 residues.

V usage is TRBV19 and J usage is TRBJ1-5, with D possibly TRBD1 on 5 matching bases. The V end was cut by 1 base, the J end by 5 bases, with 9 bases between. Germline V gene lookup returns CDR1 LNHDA and CDR2 SQIVND (reference sequence). CDR3 length equals 14 residues. This CDR3 is CASSIVKGDQPQHF. The CDR3 DNA is TGTGCCAGTAGTATAGTGAAAGGGGATCAGCCCCAGCATTTT.

The CDR3 sequence: CASSQGTVSGNTIYF. The CDR3 nucleotides read TGTGCCAGCAGCCAAGGGACAGTTTCTGGAAACACCATATATTTT. The genes are TRBV5-4 and TRBJ1-3; 7 bases map to TRBD1. CDR3 length: 15 residues. Trimming cost V 4 bases and J 1 base; bases outside gene matches: 5. Germline V gene lookup returns CDR1 SGHNT and CDR2 YYREEE (reference sequence). The whole variable domain, filled in from reference TRBV5-4 and TRBJ1-3, reads ETGVTQSPTHLIKTRGQQVTLRCSSQSGHNTVSWYQQALGQGPQFIFQYYREEENGRGNFPPRFSGLQFPNYSSELNVNALELDDSALYLCASSQGTVSGNTIYFGEGSWLTVV.

V gene TRBV18 combines with J gene TRBJ2-1; 8 bases match TRBD2. This CDR3 region has 14 residues. The V gene's germline CDR1 is KGHSH and CDR2 LQKENI. With 4 bases clipped from V and 6 bases from J, the junction kept 5 bases outside the gene matches. CDR3 protein: CASSLSGGVNEQFF. The CDR3 nucleotides are TGTGCCAGCTCACTGTCGGGAGGGGTCAATGAGCAGTTCTTC.

This chain links TRBV7-2 with TRBJ1-2, with unresolved D. Germline V gene data show CDR1 as SGHTA and CDR2 as FQGNSA. The V and J ends lost 5 bases and 8 bases respectively, with 12 bases between them. The CDR3 is 12 amino acids. DNA of the CDR3: TGTGCCAGCAGCCAAGTATTGGCCGGCTACACCTTC. Its translation is CASSQVLAGYTF. The variable domain in full, with the rest retrieved from reference TRBV7-2 and TRBJ1-2, is GAGVSQSPSNKVTEKGKDVELRCDPISGHTALYWYRQSLGQGLEFLIYFQGNSAPDKSGLPSDRFSAERTGGSVSTLTIQRTQQEDSAVYLCASSQVLAGYTFGSGTRLTVV.